These 18 T cell receptor beta chains share one sample of origin, sequenced in a study of cytomegalovirus exposure and HLA in healthy donors (dated by TCRdb to about 2017). Receptors were amplified or captured by the immunoSEQ multiplex PCR assay. A mixture of 60 forward primers for TCR Vbeta segments and 13 reverse primers for TCR Jbeta segments was used in the multiplex PCR. TCRdb stores this immuneACCESS table with in-frame sequences only. Part of the clones is absent; in the studies checked, under half of the shortfall reflects unresolved V genes, and no reason is known for the rest. This sample comprises about 120,000 clones, 75% to 90% of them detected only once. The ten largest clones take up 1.5% to 2% of the sample. The specimen was PBMCs. The source of these receptors is a man aged 40-55 years in good health and CMV-seronegative.

With regard to this clone: Germline is not matched at one junction end, which may reflect a read error. The V and J genes are TRBV7-9 and TRBJ2-7, with TRBD2 matching over 7 bases. This CDR3 region has 15 residues. The germline CDR1 and CDR2 sequences are SEHNR and FQNEAQ (reference sequence). CDR3 residues: CSSSPGGALSYEQYF. The CDR3 nucleotides are TGTTCCAGCAGCCCGGGAGGTGCTTTGTCCTACGAGCAGTACTTC.

This clone appeared once. The CDR3 DNA is TGTGCCAGCCGCCCGGGTTGGTCCCAAGAGACCCAGTACTTC. It translates to CASRPGWSQETQYF. The chain is built from TRBV6-5 and TRBJ2-5; D call uncertain. Deletions cut 8 bases from V and 1 base from J, with 14 bases between. Germline V CDR1 and CDR2: MNHEY, SVGAGI. The CDR3 runs 14 residues.

This clone was found a few times. This rearrangement joins TRBV10-2 to TRBJ2-3, with D possibly matching TRBD1 (6 bases). V lost 0 bases and J 6 bases, leaving 10 bases between the germline ends. Germline values: CDR1 WSHSY, CDR2 SAAADI. The CDR3 contains 14 residues. CDR3 in amino acids: CASSESGGVDTQYF. In nucleotides, the CDR3 is TGCGCCAGCAGTGAGTCAGGGGGAGTGGATACGCAGTATTTT.

V is TRBV29-1 and J is TRBJ1-1; perhaps TRBD1 as D (5 bases). V was cut by 7 bases and J by 5 bases, with 14 bases left in between. CDR3 size: 12 residues. Germline CDR1 reads SQVTM; CDR2 reads ANQGSEA. CDR3 coding DNA: TGCAGCGGAGGACAACTGGGGACTGAAGCTTTCTTT. Protein product: CSGGQLGTEAFF. The complete variable domain, with remaining parts taken from reference TRBV29-1 and TRBJ1-1, reads SAVISQKPSRDICQRGTSLTIQCQVDSQVTMMFWYRQQPGQSLTLIATANQGSEATYESGFVIDKFPISRPNLTFSTLTVSNMSPEDSSIYLCSGGQLGTEAFFGQGTRLTVV.

This chain joins TRBV19 and TRBJ2-3, with 7 positions matching TRBD1. The germline CDR1 and CDR2 sequences are LNHDA and SQIVND (reference sequence). The CDR3 runs 14 residues. J gave up 2 bases and V 7 bases, and 6 bases lay outside the gene matches. Written as DNA, the CDR3 is TGTGCCAGTAAACAGGGGTTGGACACAGATACGCAGTATTTT. It specifies CASKQGLDTDTQYF.

This clone has only a few counts. CDR3 sequence (DNA): TGCGCCAGCAGCGTGGGCGGGGGCAGAGGTCAGCCCCAGCATTTT. This codes for CASSVGGGRGQPQHF. The rearrangement uses TRBV5-1 and TRBJ1-5; perhaps TRBD1 as D (6 bases). V dropped 4 bases and J dropped 6 bases, with 17 bases sitting between them. The CDR3 extends over 15 amino acids. From germline, CDR1 is SGHRS and CDR2 YFSETQ. The whole variable domain, remainder taken from reference TRBV5-1 and TRBJ1-5, is KAGVTQTPRYLIKTRGQQVTLSCSPISGHRSVSWYQQTPGQGLQFLFEYFSETQRNKGNFPGRFSGRQFSNSRSEMNVSTLELGDSALYLCASSVGGGRGQPQHFGDGTRLSIL.

The chain links TRBV9 to TRBJ2-1; 7 bases fit TRBD2. The ends lost 0 bases at V and 7 bases at J; junction bases unmatched: 7. This CDR3 contains 15 residues. Germline V gene data show CDR1 as SGDLS and CDR2 as YYNGEE. This chain's CDR3 is CASSVEGGPGNEQFF. For the CDR3, the DNA is TGTGCCAGCAGCGTAGAGGGAGGGCCGGGTAATGAGCAGTTCTTC.

The CDR3, as DNA: TGTGCCAGCAGCTTAGTTTCGACAGCTGGTGGCTACACCTTC. Translation gives CASSLVSTAGGYTF. The chain links TRBV7-2 to TRBJ1-2; possibly TRBD1 for D (5 bases). V lost 1 base, J lost 7 bases, and 13 bases lay in between. The CDR3 is made up of 14 amino acids. Per germline, CDR1 SGHTA and CDR2 FQGNSA.

The V and J genes are TRBV7-9 and TRBJ2-7; D is possibly TRBD2 (6 bases). The V gene lost 5 bases and the J gene lost 0 bases, with 14 bases spanning the gap. The CDR3 has 15 residues. Germline V gives CDR1 SEHNR, CDR2 FQNEAQ (reference sequence). Here the CDR3 reads CASSAGGAFSYEQYF. The CDR3, as DNA: TGTGCCAGCAGCGCCGGAGGGGCCTTCTCCTACGAGCAGTACTTC.

V usage is TRBV5-4 and J usage is TRBJ2-2; D is undetermined. CDR3 length: 15 amino acids. The germline V and J ends were trimmed by 0 bases and 3 bases, with 9 bases remaining between them. Germline V gene data show CDR1 as SGHNT and CDR2 as YYREEE (reference sequence). CDR3 nucleotides: TGTGCCAGCAGCTTGGAAACTTCTTACACCGGGGAGCTGTTTTTT. This translates into CASSLETSYTGELFF.

CDR3 loop: CAISEALSYEQYF. Written as DNA, the CDR3 is TGTGCCATCAGTGAGGCGTTGTCCTACGAGCAGTACTTC. V is TRBV10-3 and J is TRBJ2-7; D gene ambiguous. Germline V CDR1 and CDR2: ENHRY, SYGVKD. The CDR3 extends over 13 amino acids. Between the trimmed V and J ends, which lost 2 bases and 1 base, there was a span of 6 bases.

This chain joins TRBV4-2 and TRBJ2-1; tentative D call: TRBD2 (5 bases). Germline loops: CDR1 LGHNA, CDR2 YNFKEQ. Trimming left V 4 bases short and J 9 bases short, with 7 bases between. The CDR3 has 11 residues. The CDR3 protein is CASSPGGEQFF. The CDR3 DNA reads TGTGCCAGCAGCCCAGGAGGTGAGCAGTTCTTC.

The chain carries TRBV7-9 and TRBJ2-1, with TRBD2 matching over 7 bases. The CDR3 totals 17 residues. V lost 5 bases to trimming and J lost 1 base; unmatched junction nucleotides: 11. The germline gives CDR1 SEHNR, CDR2 FQNEAQ (reference sequence). As DNA, the CDR3 is TGTGCCAGCAGCCGACTAGCCGGCGCTCTTTCCTACAATGAGCAGTTCTTC. The encoded protein is CASSRLAGALSYNEQFF. Supplemented by reference TRBV7-9 and TRBJ2-1, the full variable domain reads DTGVSQNPRHKITKRGQNVTFRCDPISEHNRLYWYRQTLGQGPEFLTYFQNEAQLEKSRLLSDRFSAERPKGSFSTLEIQRTEQGDSAMYLCASSRLAGALSYNEQFFGPGTRLTVL.

The chain employs TRBV30 and TRBJ1-3; D remains unclear. V was clipped by 3 bases and J by 4 bases, with 7 bases between them. The germline V gene has CDR1 GTSNPN and CDR2 SVGIG (reference sequence). This CDR3 spans 12 amino acids. This chain's CDR3 is CAWSPEGNTIYF. The CDR3 DNA reads as TGTGCCTGGAGCCCTGAGGGAAACACCATATATTTT.

V usage is TRBV28 and J usage is TRBJ1-2; 9 positions match TRBD1. V lost 4 bases and J lost 5; bases outside the gene matches: 5. This CDR3 has 14 residues. Germline CDR1 is MDHEN and CDR2 is SYDVKM. In DNA form, the CDR3 reads TGTGCCAGCAGTTCAGGACAGGGGAGTTATGGCTACACCTTC. It codes for CASSSGQGSYGYTF.

This clone was recorded once. V usage is TRBV18 and J usage is TRBJ2-5; D gene unclear. Trimming removed 0 bases from V and 4 bases from J, with 6 bases in between. CDR1 KGHSH and CDR2 LQKENI come from the germline V gene. CDR3 length: 13 residues. The CDR3 region is CASSPPLAETQYF. DNA of the CDR3: TGTGCCAGCTCACCACCCTTAGCAGAGACCCAGTACTTC.

This clone was seen only a few times. This chain joins TRBV27 and TRBJ2-6, with 7 bases aligning to TRBD1. Per the germline V gene, CDR1 is MNHEY and CDR2 is SMNVEV (reference sequence). This CDR3 comprises 18 residues. Germline trimming cut 3 bases from V and 0 bases from J; bases unmatched to any gene: 8. The CDR3 here is CASSFRGGDFSGANVLTF. As DNA, the CDR3 is TGTGCCAGCAGTTTCAGAGGGGGCGACTTCTCTGGGGCCAACGTCCTGACTTTC.

This chain links TRBV9 with TRBJ1-3; D uncertain. V shed 0 bases and J shed 2 bases, with 12 bases lying between them. The CDR3 contains 16 residues. From germline, CDR1 is SGDLS and CDR2 YYNGEE. CDR3 sequence: CASSVGRTRPGNTIYF. As DNA, the CDR3 is TGTGCCAGCAGCGTAGGTCGGACTAGGCCTGGAAACACCATATATTTT.